These T cell receptor beta chains were read from a single sample in a study of shared clonotypes between healthy human individuals. The method was immunoSEQ multiplex PCR; TCRdb's version includes in-frame clones alone and lacks a portion of them. The table shows 2 million to 2.5 million clones, with approximately 96% occurring only once. Sequencing was done on a sample of naive CD4+ T cells sorted from blood. The receptors here all came from a man between 18 and 35 years old in good health. Each CDR3 is given with its conserved first and last residue.

v_call	j_call	cdr3_aa
TRBV5-1	TRBJ2-1	CASSLATTNEQFF
TRBV4-1	TRBJ2-7	CASSQGGVVNSYEQYF
TRBV5-1	TRBJ2-5	CASSRSGETQYF
TRBV2	TRBJ2-5	CASRGLGQGQETQYF
TRBV5-1	TRBJ2-1	CASSLEGDFYNEQFF
TRBV2	TRBJ2-1	CASSEERVNEQFF
TRBV7-6	TRBJ1-4	CASSPEGGTNEKLFF
TRBV28	TRBJ1-2	CASSQGQGAHGYTF
TRBV30	TRBJ2-6	CAWSFPGLRPSGANVLTF
TRBV7-2	TRBJ2-3	CASSLATASTDTQYF
TRBV7-6	TRBJ2-2	CASTGGGNTGELFF
TRBV5-8	TRBJ1-4	CASSSSELLEKLFF
TRBV2	TRBJ2-5	CASSEGASGGGQETQYF
TRBV5-6	TRBJ2-1	CASRLDGLSYNEQFF
TRBV6-5	TRBJ1-1	CASSYGRSGATEAFF
TRBV6-5	TRBJ2-7	CASSYSVAAPYEQYF
TRBV5-1	TRBJ2-2	CASSLAGTTTNTGELFF
TRBV5-1	TRBJ2-1	CASRAPGQGIVNEQFF
TRBV5-5	TRBJ2-7	CASSSGTGASYEQYF
TRBV25-1	TRBJ2-3	CASTRLGGTDTQYF
TRBV10-1	TRBJ2-1	CASSESLSGPYNEQFF
TRBV11-2	TRBJ1-1	CASSAQVRDPAFF
TRBV5-1	TRBJ2-7	CASSLEGPPYEQYF
TRBV5-1	TRBJ2-7	CASRGTGEGYEQYF
TRBV28	TRBJ1-1	CASSGGASTEAFF
TRBV19	TRBJ1-3	CASSLGPASGNTIYF
TRBV25-1	.	CASSEFLDPYEQYF
TRBV18	TRBJ2-7	CASTTGAYEQYF
TRBV2	TRBJ1-6	CASEDRASSYNSPLHF
TRBV5-4	TRBJ2-7	CASSLAATGSYEQYF
TRBV27	TRBJ1-5	CASSSRTGTYSNQPQHF
TRBV10-3	TRBJ2-1	CAISELNEQFF
TRBV28	TRBJ2-2	CASSRQGARTGELFF
TRBV5-4	TRBJ2-7	CASSRPGQGAYEQYF
TRBV19	TRBJ1-6	CASSGAGTNSPLHF
TRBV6-5	TRBJ2-3	CASSYTTGGTDTQYF
TRBV7-2	TRBJ2-2	CASKEGLAGGTGELFF
TRBV2	TRBJ2-7	CASRGTLTYEQYF
TRBV5-4	TRBJ1-1	CASTPGGQLEVAEAFF
TRBV7-9	TRBJ1-5	CASSLGGGAGQPQHF
TRBV30	TRBJ2-5	CAWSDRQETQYF
TRBV28	TRBJ2-7	CASSFRQGEQYF
TRBV28	TRBJ2-3	CASRASGGGSDTQYF
TRBV10-2	TRBJ2-7	CASSEWASGLGGEQYF
TRBV6-5	TRBJ1-1	CASSIRGPLTEAFF
TRBV7-7	TRBJ2-7	CASSPGTSFSEQYF
TRBV10-3	TRBJ2-7	CAISSGVEQYF
TRBV7-2	TRBJ2-3	CASSLVVDPTDTQYF